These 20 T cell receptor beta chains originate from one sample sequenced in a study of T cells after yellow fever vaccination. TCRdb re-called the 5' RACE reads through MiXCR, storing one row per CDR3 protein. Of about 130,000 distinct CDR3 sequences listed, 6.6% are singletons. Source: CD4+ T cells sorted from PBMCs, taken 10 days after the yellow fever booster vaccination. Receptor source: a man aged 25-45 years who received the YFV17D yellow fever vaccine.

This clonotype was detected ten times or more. CDR3 DNA: TGTGCCATCGGGCTAGCGGGAGGGCATGAGCAGTTCTTC. Its protein is CAIGLAGGHEQFF. V usage is TRBV10-3 and J usage is TRBJ2-1; 12 bases fit TRBD2. The V segment lost 8 bases and the J segment 8 bases; nucleotides outside the gene matches: 4. This CDR3 has 13 residues. CDR1 and CDR2 (germline): ENHRY, SYGVKD.

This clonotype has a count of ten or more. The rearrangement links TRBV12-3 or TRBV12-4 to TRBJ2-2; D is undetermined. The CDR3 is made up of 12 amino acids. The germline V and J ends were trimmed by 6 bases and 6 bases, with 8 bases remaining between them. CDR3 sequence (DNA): TGTGCCAGCAGCAAACTACCCGGGGAGCTGTTTTTT. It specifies CASSKLPGELFF.

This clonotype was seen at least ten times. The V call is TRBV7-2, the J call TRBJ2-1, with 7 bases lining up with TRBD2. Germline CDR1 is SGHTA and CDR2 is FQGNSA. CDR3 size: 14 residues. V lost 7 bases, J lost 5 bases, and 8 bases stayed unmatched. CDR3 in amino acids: CASTRRREHNEQFF. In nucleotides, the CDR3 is TGTGCCAGCACCCGGCGGCGGGAGCACAATGAGCAGTTCTTC.

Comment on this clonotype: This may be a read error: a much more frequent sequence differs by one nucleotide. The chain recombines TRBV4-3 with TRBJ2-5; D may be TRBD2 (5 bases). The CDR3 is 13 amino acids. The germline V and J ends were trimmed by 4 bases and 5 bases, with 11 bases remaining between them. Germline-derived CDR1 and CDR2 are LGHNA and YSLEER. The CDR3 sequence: CASSRSSGETQYF. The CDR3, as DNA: TGCGCCAGCAGCCGTTCCTCGGGGGAGACCCAGTACTTC.

CDR3 DNA: TGTGCCTGGAGTAGGAGGGGGCTGTACGAGCAGTACTTC. Translated: CAWSRRGLYEQYF. V is TRBV30 and J is TRBJ2-7, with TRBD1 as a possible D gene (7 bases). V was cut by 2 bases and J by 4 bases, with 12 bases left in between. The CDR3 is 13 amino acids. Germline V CDR1 and CDR2: GTSNPN, SVGIG (reference sequence).

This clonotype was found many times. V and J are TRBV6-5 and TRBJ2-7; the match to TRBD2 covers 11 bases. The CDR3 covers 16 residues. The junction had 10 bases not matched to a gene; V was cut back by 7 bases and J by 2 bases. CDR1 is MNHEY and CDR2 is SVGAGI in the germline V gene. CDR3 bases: TGTGCCAGCATCGACCGCTTACTAGCGGGAGCCTACGAGCAGTACTTC. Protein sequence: CASIDRLLAGAYEQYF.

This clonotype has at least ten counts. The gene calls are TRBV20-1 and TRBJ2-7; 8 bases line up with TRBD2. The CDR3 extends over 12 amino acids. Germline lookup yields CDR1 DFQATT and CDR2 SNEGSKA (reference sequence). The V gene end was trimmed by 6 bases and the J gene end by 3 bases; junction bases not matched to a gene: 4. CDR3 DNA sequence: TGCAGTGCCGGGGGGGGGTACTACGAGCAGTACTTC. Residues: CSAGGGYYEQYF.

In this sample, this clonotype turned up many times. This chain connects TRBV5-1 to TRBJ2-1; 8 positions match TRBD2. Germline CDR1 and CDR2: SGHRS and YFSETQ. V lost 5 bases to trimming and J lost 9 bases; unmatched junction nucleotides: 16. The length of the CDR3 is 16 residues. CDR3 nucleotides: TGCGCCAGCAGTCTGGGTGGTGCGGGAGGTAGTATTGAGCAGTTCTTC. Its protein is CASSLGGAGGSIEQFF. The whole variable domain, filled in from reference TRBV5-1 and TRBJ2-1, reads KAGVTQTPRYLIKTRGQQVTLSCSPISGHRSVSWYQQTPGQGLQFLFEYFSETQRNKGNFPGRFSGRQFSNSRSEMNVSTLELGDSALYLCASSLGGAGGSIEQFFGPGTRLTVL.

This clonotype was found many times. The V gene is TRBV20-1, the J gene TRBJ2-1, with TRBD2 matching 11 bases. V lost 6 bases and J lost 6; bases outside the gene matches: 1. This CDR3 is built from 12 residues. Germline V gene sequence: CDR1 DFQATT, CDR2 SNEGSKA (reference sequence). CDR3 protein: CSAGTSGNEQFF. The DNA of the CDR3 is TGCAGTGCCGGGACTAGCGGCAATGAGCAGTTCTTC.

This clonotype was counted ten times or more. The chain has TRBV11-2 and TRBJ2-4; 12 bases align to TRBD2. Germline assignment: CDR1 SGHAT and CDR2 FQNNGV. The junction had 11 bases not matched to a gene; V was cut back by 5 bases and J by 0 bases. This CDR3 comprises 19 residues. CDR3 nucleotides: TGTGCCAGCAGCGGTAGACTAGCGGGAGAACTTCTAGCCAAAAACATTCAGTACTTC. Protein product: CASSGRLAGELLAKNIQYF. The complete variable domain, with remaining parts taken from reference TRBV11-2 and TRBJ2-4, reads EAGVAQSPRYKIIEKRQSVAFWCNPISGHATLYWYQQILGQGPKLLIQFQNNGVVDDSQLPKDRFSAERLKGVDSTLKIQPAKLEDSAVYLCASSGRLAGELLAKNIQYFGAGTRLSVL.

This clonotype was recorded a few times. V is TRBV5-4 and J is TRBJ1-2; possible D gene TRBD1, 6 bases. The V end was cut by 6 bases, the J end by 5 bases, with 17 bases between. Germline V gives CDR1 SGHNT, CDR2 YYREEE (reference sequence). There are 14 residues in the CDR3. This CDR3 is CASTLQAGAYGYTF. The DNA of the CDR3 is TGTGCCAGCACCCTGCAGGCAGGGGCGTATGGCTACACCTTC.

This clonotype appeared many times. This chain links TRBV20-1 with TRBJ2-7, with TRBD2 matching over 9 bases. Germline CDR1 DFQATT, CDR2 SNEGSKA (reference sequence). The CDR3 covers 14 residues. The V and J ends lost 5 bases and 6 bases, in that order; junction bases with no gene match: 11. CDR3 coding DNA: TGCAGTGCTCAACCCGGGACTAGCTCTAGCGAGCAGTACTTC. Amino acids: CSAQPGTSSSEQYF.

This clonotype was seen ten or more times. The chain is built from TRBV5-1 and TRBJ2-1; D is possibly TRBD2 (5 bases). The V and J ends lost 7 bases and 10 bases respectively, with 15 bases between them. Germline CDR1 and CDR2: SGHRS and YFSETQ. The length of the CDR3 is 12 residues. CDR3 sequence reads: CASGRSGEEQFF. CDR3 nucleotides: TGCGCCAGCGGACGGTCCGGGGAAGAGCAGTTCTTC.

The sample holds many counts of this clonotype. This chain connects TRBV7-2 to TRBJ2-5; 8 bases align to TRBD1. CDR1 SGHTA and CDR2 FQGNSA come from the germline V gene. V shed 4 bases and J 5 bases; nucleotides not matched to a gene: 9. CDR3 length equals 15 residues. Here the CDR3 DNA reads TGTGCCAGCAGCTCCCACAGGGGGACAAGTGAGACCCAGTACTTC. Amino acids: CASSSHRGTSETQYF.

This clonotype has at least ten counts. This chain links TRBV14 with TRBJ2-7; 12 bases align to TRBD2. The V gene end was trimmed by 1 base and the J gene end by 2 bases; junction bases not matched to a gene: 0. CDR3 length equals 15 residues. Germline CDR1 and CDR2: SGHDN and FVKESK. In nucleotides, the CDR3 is TGTGCCAGCAGCCAAGGGACTAGCGGGGCCTACGAGCAGTACTTC. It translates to CASSQGTSGAYEQYF.

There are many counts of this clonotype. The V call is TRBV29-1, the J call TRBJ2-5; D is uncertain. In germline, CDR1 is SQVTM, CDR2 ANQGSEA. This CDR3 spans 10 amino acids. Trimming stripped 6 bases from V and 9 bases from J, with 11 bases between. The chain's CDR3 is CSVGLQAQYF. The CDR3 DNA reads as TGCAGCGTAGGGTTGCAGGCCCAGTACTTC.

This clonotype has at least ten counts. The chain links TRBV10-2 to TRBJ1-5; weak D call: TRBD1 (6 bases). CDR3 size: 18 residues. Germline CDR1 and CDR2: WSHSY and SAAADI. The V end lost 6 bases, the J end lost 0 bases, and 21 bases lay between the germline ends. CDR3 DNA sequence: TGCGCCAGCAGAAATCGTACGGGGGGGCTCTATAGCAATCAGCCCCAGCATTTT. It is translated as CASRNRTGGLYSNQPQHF.

The CDR3 sequence is CASSLSFSSYNEQFF. CDR3 nucleotide sequence: TGCGCCAGCAGCCTTTCTTTTAGCTCCTACAATGAGCAGTTCTTC. The chain couples TRBV5-1 to TRBJ2-1; D call uncertain. Trimming took off 4 bases at V and 0 bases at J, with 11 bases between the two ends. From germline, CDR1 is SGHRS and CDR2 YFSETQ. The CDR3 length is 15 residues.

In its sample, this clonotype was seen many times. CDR3 residues: CATSDLRTGQETQYF. The DNA of the CDR3 is TGTGCCACCAGTGATCTTCGGACAGGGCAAGAGACCCAGTACTTC. The chain has TRBV24-1 and TRBJ2-5; 8 bases agree with TRBD1. V lost 3 bases, J lost 2 bases, and 4 bases stayed unmatched. Germline V gives CDR1 KGHDR, CDR2 SFDVKD. CDR3 length equals 15 residues.

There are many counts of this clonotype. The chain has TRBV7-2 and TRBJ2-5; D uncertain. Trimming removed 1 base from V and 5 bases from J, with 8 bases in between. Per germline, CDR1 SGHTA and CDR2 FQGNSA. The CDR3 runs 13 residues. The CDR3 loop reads CASSLGSLETQYF. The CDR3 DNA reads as TGTGCCAGCAGCTTAGGGAGTCTGGAGACCCAGTACTTC.